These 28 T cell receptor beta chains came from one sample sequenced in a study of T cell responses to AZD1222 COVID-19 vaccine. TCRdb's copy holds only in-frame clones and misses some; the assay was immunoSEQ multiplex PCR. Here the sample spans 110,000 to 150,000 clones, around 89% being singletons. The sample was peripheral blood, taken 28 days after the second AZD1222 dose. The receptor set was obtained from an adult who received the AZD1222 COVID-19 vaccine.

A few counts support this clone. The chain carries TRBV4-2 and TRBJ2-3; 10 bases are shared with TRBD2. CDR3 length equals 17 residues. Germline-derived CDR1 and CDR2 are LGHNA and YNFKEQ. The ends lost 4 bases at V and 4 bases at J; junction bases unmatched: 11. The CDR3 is CASSRISGGSRADTQYF. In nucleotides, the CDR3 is TGTGCCAGCAGCCGGATTAGCGGGGGGTCTCGCGCAGATACGCAGTATTTT.

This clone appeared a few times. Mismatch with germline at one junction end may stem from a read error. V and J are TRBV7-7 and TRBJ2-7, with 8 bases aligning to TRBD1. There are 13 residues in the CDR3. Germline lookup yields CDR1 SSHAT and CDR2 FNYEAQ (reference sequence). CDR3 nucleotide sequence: TGTGCTAGCAGCCGACAGGGGATCTCCGAGCAGTACTTC. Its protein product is CASSRQGISEQYF. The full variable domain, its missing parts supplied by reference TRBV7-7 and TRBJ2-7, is GAGVSQSPRYKVTKRGQDVTLRCDPISSHATLYWYQQALGQGPEFLTYFNYEAQPDKSGLPSDRFSAERPEGSISTLTIQRTEQRDSAMYRCASSRQGISEQYFGPGTRLTVT.

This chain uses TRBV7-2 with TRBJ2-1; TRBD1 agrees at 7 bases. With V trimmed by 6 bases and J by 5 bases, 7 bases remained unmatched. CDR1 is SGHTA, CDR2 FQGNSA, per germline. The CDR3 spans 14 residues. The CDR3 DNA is TGTGCCAGCAGACCAGGGACAGCAAACAATGAGCAGTTCTTC. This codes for CASRPGTANNEQFF. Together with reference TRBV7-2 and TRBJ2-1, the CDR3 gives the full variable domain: GAGVSQSPSNKVTEKGKDVELRCDPISGHTALYWYRQSLGQGLEFLIYFQGNSAPDKSGLPSDRFSAERTGGSVSTLTIQRTQQEDSAVYLCASRPGTANNEQFFGPGTRLTVL.

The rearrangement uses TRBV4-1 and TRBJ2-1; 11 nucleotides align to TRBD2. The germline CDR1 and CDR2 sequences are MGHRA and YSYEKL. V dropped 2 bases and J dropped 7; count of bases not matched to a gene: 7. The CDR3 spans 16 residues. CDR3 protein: CASSQLAGGLGNEQFF. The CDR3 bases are TGCGCCAGCAGCCAATTAGCGGGAGGGCTAGGAAATGAGCAGTTCTTC.

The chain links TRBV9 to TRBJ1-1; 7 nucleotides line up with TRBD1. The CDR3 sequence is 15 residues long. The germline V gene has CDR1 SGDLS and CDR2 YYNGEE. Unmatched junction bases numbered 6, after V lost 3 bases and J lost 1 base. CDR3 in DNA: TGTGCCAGCAGCGCCCACAGGGGCGGGAACACTGAAGCTTTCTTT. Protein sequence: CASSAHRGGNTEAFF.

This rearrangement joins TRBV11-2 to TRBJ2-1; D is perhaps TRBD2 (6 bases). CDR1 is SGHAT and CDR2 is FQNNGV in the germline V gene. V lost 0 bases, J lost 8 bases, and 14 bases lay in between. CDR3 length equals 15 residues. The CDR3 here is CASSLEGGVGDEQFF. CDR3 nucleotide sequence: TGTGCCAGCAGCTTAGAGGGGGGAGTTGGCGATGAGCAGTTCTTC.

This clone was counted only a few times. CDR3 coding DNA: TGTGCCAGCAGCGGACGGACAGGATATAATTCACCCCTCCACTTT. Encoded protein: CASSGRTGYNSPLHF. The J gene is TRBJ1-6, the V gene TRBV7-2, with 7 bases identical to TRBD1. V dropped 5 bases and J dropped 4; count of bases not matched to a gene: 5. Germline CDR1 is SGHTA and CDR2 is FQGNSA. This CDR3 region has 15 residues.

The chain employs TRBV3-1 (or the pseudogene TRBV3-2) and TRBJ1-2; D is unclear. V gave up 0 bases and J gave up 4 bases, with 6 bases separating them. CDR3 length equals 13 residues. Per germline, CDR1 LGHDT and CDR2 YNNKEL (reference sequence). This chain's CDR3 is CASSQEDSYGYTF. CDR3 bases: TGTGCCAGCAGCCAAGAGGATAGCTATGGCTACACCTTC.

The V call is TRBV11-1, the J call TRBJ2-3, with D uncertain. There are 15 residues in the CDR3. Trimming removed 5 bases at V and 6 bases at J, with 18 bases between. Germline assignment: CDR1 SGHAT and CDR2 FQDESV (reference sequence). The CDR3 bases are TGTGCCAGCAGCCTGAGAGTTCGGAGTGGTGATACGCAGTATTTT. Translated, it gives CASSLRVRSGDTQYF. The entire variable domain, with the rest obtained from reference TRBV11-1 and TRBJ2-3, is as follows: EAEVAQSPRYKITEKSQAVAFWCDPISGHATLYWYRQILGQGPELLVQFQDESVVDDSQLPKDRFSAERLKGVDSTLKIQPAELGDSAMYLCASSLRVRSGDTQYFGPGTRLTVL.

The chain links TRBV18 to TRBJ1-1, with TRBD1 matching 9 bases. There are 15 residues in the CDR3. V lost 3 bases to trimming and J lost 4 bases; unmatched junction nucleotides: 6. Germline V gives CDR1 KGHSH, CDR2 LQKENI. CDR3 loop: CASSPTRDRVTEAFF. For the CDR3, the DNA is TGTGCCAGCTCACCTACCCGGGACAGGGTCACTGAAGCTTTCTTT. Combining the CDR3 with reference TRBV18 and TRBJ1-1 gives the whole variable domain NAGVMQNPRHLVRRRGQEARLRCSPMKGHSHVYWYRQLPEEGLKFMVYLQKENIIDESGMPKERFSAEFPKEGPSILRIQQVVRGDSAAYFCASSPTRDRVTEAFFGQGTRLTVV.

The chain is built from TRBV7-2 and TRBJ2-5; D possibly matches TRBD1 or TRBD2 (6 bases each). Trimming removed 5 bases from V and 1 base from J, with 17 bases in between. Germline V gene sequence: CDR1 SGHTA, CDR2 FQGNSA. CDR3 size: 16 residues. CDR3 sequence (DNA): TGTGCCAGCAGCCTCACACAGTGGGGGGCCCAAGAGACCCAGTACTTC. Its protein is CASSLTQWGAQETQYF. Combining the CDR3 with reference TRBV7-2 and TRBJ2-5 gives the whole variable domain GAGVSQSPSNKVTEKGKDVELRCDPISGHTALYWYRQSLGQGLEFLIYFQGNSAPDKSGLPSDRFSAERTGGSVSTLTIQRTQQEDSAVYLCASSLTQWGAQETQYFGPGTRLLVL.

DNA of the CDR3: TGTGCCAGCAAGGGGCAGAATTCACCCCTCCACTTT. As protein: CASKGQNSPLHF. The rearrangement joins TRBV9 to TRBJ1-6, with a weak D call TRBD1 (5 bases). The CDR3 is made up of 12 amino acids. Trimming shortened V by 6 bases and J by 7 bases, and 8 bases separated the two germline ends. Germline V lookup: CDR1 SGDLS, CDR2 YYNGEE.

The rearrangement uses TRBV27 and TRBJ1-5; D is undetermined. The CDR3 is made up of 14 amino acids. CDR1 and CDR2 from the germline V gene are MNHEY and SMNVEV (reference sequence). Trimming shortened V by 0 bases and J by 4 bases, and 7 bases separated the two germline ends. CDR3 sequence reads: CASSLSGWNQPQHF. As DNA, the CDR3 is TGTGCCAGCAGTTTATCAGGGTGGAATCAGCCCCAGCATTTT.

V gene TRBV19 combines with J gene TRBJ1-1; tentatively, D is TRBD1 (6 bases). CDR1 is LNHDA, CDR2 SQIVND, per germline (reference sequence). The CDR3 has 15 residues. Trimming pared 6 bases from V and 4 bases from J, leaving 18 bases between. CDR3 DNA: TGTGCCAGTAGACCAAGGACAGTTCAAAGCACTGAAGCTTTCTTT. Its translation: CASRPRTVQSTEAFF.

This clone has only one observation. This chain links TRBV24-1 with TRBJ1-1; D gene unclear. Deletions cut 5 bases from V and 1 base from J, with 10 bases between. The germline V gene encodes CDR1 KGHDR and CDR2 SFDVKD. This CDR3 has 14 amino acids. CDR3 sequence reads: CATSAATGNTEAFF. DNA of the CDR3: TGTGCCACCAGTGCCGCGACGGGGAACACTGAAGCTTTCTTT.

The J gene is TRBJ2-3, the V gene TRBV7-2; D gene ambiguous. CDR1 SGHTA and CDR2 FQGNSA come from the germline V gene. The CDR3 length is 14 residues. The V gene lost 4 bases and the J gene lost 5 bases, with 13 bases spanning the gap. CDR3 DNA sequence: TGTGCCAGCAGCTCCCCCCCGTTGGGAGATACGCAGTATTTT. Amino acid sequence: CASSSPPLGDTQYF.

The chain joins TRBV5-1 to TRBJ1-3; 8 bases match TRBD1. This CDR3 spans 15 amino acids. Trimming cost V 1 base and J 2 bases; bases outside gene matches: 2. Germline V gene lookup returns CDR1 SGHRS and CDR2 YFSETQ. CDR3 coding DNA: TGCGCCAGCAGCTTGCAGGGGGCAACTGGAAACACCATATATTTT. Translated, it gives CASSLQGATGNTIYF. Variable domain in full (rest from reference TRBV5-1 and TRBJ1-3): KAGVTQTPRYLIKTRGQQVTLSCSPISGHRSVSWYQQTPGQGLQFLFEYFSETQRNKGNFPGRFSGRQFSNSRSEMNVSTLELGDSALYLCASSLQGATGNTIYFGEGSWLTVV.

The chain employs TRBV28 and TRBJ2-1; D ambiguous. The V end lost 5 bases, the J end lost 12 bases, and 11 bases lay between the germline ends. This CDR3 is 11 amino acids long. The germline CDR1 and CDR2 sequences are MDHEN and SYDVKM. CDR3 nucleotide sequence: TGTGCCAGCAGTCAGACCTGGGGGCAGTTCTTC. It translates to CASSQTWGQFF.

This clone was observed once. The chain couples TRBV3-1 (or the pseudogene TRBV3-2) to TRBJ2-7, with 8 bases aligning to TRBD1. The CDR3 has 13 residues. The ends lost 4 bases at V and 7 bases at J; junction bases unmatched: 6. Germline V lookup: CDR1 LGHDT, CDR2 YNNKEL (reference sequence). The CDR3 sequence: CASSPGQGGEQYF. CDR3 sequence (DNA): TGTGCCAGCAGCCCCGGACAGGGCGGAGAGCAGTACTTC.

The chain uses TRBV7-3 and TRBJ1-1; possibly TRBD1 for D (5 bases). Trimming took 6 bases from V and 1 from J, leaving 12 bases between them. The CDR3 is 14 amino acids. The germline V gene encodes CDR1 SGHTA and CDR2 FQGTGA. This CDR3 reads CASREGVANTEAFF. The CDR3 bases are TGTGCCAGCAGAGAAGGGGTGGCGAACACTGAAGCTTTCTTT.

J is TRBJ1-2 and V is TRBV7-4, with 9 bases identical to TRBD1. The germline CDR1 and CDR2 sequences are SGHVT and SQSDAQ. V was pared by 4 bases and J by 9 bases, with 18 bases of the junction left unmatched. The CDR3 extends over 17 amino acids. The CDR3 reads CASSSSSGTGCRRSYTF. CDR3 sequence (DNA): TGTGCCAGCAGCTCGTCCTCCGGGACAGGGTGTCGCCGTAGCTACACCTTC. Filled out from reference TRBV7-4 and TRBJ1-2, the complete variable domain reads GAGVSQSPRYKVAKRGRDVALRCDSISGHVTLYWYRQTLGQGSEVLTYSQSDAQRDKSGRPSGRFSAERPERSVSTLKIQRTEQGDSAVYLCASSSSSGTGCRRSYTFGSGTRLTVV.

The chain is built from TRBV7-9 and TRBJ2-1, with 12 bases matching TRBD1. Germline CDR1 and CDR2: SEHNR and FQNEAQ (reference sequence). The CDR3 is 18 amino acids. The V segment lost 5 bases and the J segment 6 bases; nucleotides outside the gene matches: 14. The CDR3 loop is CASSPPVPGTGGFNEQFF. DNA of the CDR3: TGTGCCAGCAGCCCCCCCGTCCCCGGGACAGGGGGCTTCAATGAGCAGTTCTTC.

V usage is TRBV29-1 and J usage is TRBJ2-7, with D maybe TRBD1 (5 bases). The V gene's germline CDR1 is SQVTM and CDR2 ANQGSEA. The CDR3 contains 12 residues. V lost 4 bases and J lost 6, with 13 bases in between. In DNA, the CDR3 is TGCAGCGTTGTAGCAGGGTCTGGCGAGCAGTACTTC. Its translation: CSVVAGSGEQYF.

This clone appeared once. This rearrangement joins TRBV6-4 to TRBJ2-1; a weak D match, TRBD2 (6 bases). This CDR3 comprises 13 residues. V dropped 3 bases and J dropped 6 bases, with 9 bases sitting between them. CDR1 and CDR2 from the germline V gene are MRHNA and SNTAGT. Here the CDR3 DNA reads TGTGCCAGCAGTGAGATGGGGGGCAATGAGCAGTTCTTC. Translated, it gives CASSEMGGNEQFF.

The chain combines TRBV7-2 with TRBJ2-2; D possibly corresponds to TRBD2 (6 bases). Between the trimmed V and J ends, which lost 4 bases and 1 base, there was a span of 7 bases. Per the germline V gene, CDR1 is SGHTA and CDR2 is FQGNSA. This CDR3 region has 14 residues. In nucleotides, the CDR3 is TGTGCCAGCAGCTATAGCGGGAACACCGGGGAGCTGTTTTTT. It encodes CASSYSGNTGELFF.

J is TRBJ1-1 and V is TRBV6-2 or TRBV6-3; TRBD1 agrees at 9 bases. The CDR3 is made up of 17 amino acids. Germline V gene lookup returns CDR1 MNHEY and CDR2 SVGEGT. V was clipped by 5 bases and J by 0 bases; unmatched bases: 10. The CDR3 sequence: CASSQMGQGIMNTEAFF. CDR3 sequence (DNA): TGTGCCAGCAGTCAGATGGGACAGGGCATCATGAACACTGAAGCTTTCTTT.

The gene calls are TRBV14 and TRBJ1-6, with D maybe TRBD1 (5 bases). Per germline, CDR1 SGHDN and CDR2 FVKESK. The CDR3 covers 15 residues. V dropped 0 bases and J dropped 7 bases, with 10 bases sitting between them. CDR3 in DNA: TGTGCCAGCAGCCAAGACGGGGCCCGGAATTCACCCCTCCACTTT. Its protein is CASSQDGARNSPLHF.

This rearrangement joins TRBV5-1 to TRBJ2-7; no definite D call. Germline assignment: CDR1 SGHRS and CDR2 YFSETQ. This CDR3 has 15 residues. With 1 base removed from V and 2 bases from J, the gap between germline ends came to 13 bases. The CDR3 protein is CASSLTDIHPYEQYF. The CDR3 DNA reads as TGCGCCAGCAGCTTGACAGACATACACCCCTACGAGCAGTACTTC.